These 26 T cell receptor beta chains were all obtained from the same sample, sequenced in a study of shared clonotypes between healthy human individuals. Repertoires were generated with immunoSEQ multiplex PCR, while TCRdb's copy carries only in-frame clones and drops some. The sample has approximately 2,000,000 clones; roughly 90% are singletons. The sequencing input was naive CD4+ T cells from PBMCs. Subset meaning: CD45RA+ positively selected. All receptors come from a young man in good health. Some clones in this sample may be carry-over from other donors' samples.

This chain uses TRBV19 with TRBJ1-5; 8 bases align to TRBD1. The CDR3 runs to 15 residues. J gave up 1 base and V 10 bases, and 9 bases lay outside the gene matches. Germline-derived CDR1 and CDR2 are LNHDA and SQIVND (reference sequence). The CDR3 loop reads CATTTGGVSNQPQHF. CDR3 nucleotide sequence: TGTGCCACCACAACAGGGGGAGTCAGCAATCAGCCCCAGCATTTT.

The rearrangement uses TRBV19 and TRBJ1-2; 11 bases map to TRBD1. The CDR3 has 16 amino acids. Losses at the gene ends were 1 base for V and 3 bases for J; bases not matched to a gene: 4. The germline V gene has CDR1 LNHDA and CDR2 SQIVND (reference sequence). The CDR3 here is CASSIGRTGGDYGYTF. DNA of the CDR3: TGTGCCAGTAGTATAGGAAGGACAGGGGGCGACTATGGCTACACCTTC.

This sequence joins TRBV7-6 and TRBJ1-1; D might be TRBD1 (6 bases). Germline CDR1 SGHVS, CDR2 FNYEAQ. This CDR3 spans 17 amino acids. V dropped 7 bases and J dropped 3 bases, with 24 bases sitting between them. The CDR3 DNA reads TGTGCCAGCATCCCTCCGCCAGGGGAGAATGCGGACACTGAAGCTTTCTTT. The encoded protein is CASIPPPGENADTEAFF.

The V and J genes are TRBV5-1 and TRBJ2-5, with D possibly matching TRBD1 (5 bases). Trimming shortened V by 4 bases and J by 1 base, and 14 bases separated the two germline ends. Germline CDR1 and CDR2: SGHRS and YFSETQ. There are 15 residues in the CDR3. The CDR3 reads CASSPRLTGQETQYF. CDR3 nucleotide sequence: TGCGCCAGCAGCCCCCGTTTAACAGGCCAAGAGACCCAGTACTTC.

The chain's CDR3 is CASSYSYRVSYEQYF. CDR3 in DNA: TGTGCCAGCAGTTACTCGTACAGGGTCTCCTACGAGCAGTACTTC. The chain has TRBV6-5 and TRBJ2-7; TRBD1 might be the D (6 bases). Germline CDR1 and CDR2: MNHEY and SVGAGI. The germline V and J ends were trimmed by 0 bases and 0 bases, with 9 bases remaining between them. The CDR3 totals 15 residues.

CDR3 residues: CASSEATRGRTGELFF. Written as DNA, the CDR3 is TGTGCCAGCAGTGAAGCTACTAGAGGTCGGACCGGGGAGCTGTTTTTT. This chain links TRBV6-1 with TRBJ2-2, with TRBD2 as a possible D gene (5 bases). V was shortened by 0 bases and J by 5 bases, with 13 bases between the two germline ends. Germline V CDR1 and CDR2: MNHNS, SASEGT. This CDR3 is built from 16 residues.

This chain connects TRBV5-8 to TRBJ2-1, with a possible D match to TRBD1 (5 bases). Trimming removed 7 bases at V and 3 bases at J, with 23 bases between. Germline CDR1 SGHTS, CDR2 YDEGEE. CDR3 length: 17 residues. The chain's CDR3 is CASAFPRGVYVYNEQFF. For the CDR3, the DNA is TGTGCCAGCGCGTTCCCAAGGGGTGTGTACGTCTACAATGAGCAGTTCTTC.

The chain recombines TRBV2 with TRBJ2-7; weak D call: TRBD1 (6 bases). The V end lost 2 bases, the J end lost 2 bases, and 7 bases lay between the germline ends. Germline V gene lookup returns CDR1 SNHLY and CDR2 FYNNEI. This CDR3 comprises 13 residues. The CDR3 region has the DNA TGTGCCAGCAGTGAACGACAGGCCTACGAGCAGTACTTC. It is translated as CASSERQAYEQYF.

CDR3 nucleotide sequence: TGTGCCAGCAGGGAGGGAGCGGGAGCCGGGGAGCTGTTTTTT. Amino acid sequence: CASREGAGAGELFF. The gene calls are TRBV2 and TRBJ2-2; 8 positions match TRBD2. V was pared by 6 bases and J by 6 bases, with 6 bases of the junction left unmatched. CDR3 length: 14 residues. The germline CDR1 and CDR2 sequences are SNHLY and FYNNEI.

The chain joins TRBV14 to TRBJ2-7; tentative D call: TRBD1 (6 bases). The CDR3 runs to 14 residues. Per germline, CDR1 SGHDN and CDR2 FVKESK. The germline V and J ends were trimmed by 2 bases and 6 bases, with 14 bases remaining between them. The CDR3 reads CASSQQTGQLEQYF. The CDR3 DNA is TGTGCCAGCAGCCAACAAACGGGACAACTCGAGCAGTACTTC.

The chain carries TRBV5-6 and TRBJ2-5, with TRBD1 as a possible D gene (6 bases). There are 15 residues in the CDR3. The ends were cut back, 4 bases at V and 2 bases at J, with 15 bases in the middle. Germline assignment: CDR1 SGHDT and CDR2 YYEEEE. The CDR3 reads CASSRAGGQQETQYF. For the CDR3, the DNA is TGTGCCAGCAGCCGTGCTGGCGGACAGCAAGAGACCCAGTACTTC.

The rearrangement links TRBV4-1 to TRBJ2-3; no clear D. The V gene lost 5 bases and the J gene lost 0 bases, with 6 bases spanning the gap. The germline V gene encodes CDR1 MGHRA and CDR2 YSYEKL. CDR3 length: 13 residues. CDR3: CASSVYSTDTQYF. The CDR3, as DNA: TGCGCCAGCAGCGTCTACAGCACAGATACGCAGTATTTT.

In its sample, this clone was seen once. This chain joins TRBV28 and TRBJ1-2, with 9 bases fitting TRBD1. The CDR3 is 13 residues long. J lost 6 bases, V lost 6 bases, and 5 bases had no gene match. Per the germline V gene, CDR1 is MDHEN and CDR2 is SYDVKM. This CDR3 reads CASRGDRVDGYTF. The CDR3, as DNA: TGTGCCAGCAGGGGGGACAGGGTTGATGGCTACACCTTC.

The rearrangement joins TRBV7-2 to TRBJ2-3; 7 bases map to TRBD2. There are 16 residues in the CDR3. The J segment lost 7 bases and the V segment lost 4 bases, leaving 14 bases of the junction unmatched. Germline CDR1 SGHTA, CDR2 FQGNSA. The CDR3 DNA follows: TGTGCCAGCAGCTCCGGACTAGTCTTTAGTAGTAATACGCAGTATTTT. Protein sequence: CASSSGLVFSSNTQYF.

The chain is built from TRBV4-1 and TRBJ2-1; D gene unclear. Germline CDR1 MGHRA, CDR2 YSYEKL. This CDR3 spans 14 amino acids. Between the trimmed V and J ends, which lost 4 bases and 4 bases, there was a span of 11 bases. CDR3 nucleotide sequence: TGCGCCAGCAGCCCTCTATTGAGTTACAATGAGCAGTTCTTC. Its translation: CASSPLLSYNEQFF.

V is TRBV6-1 and J is TRBJ1-2; 7 nucleotides agree with TRBD1. V shed 7 bases and J 5 bases; nucleotides not matched to a gene: 13. The CDR3 consists of 15 residues. The germline gives CDR1 MNHNS, CDR2 SASEGT. Here the CDR3 reads CASTIFRDRSYGYTF. CDR3 nucleotide sequence: TGTGCCAGCACGATCTTCCGGGACAGATCATATGGCTACACCTTC.

The chain couples TRBV5-1 to TRBJ1-1; a possible D gene is TRBD1 (5 bases). The V gene's germline CDR1 is SGHRS and CDR2 YFSETQ. This CDR3 region has 16 residues. The ends were cut back, 0 bases at V and 5 bases at J, with 17 bases in the middle. In nucleotides, the CDR3 is TGCGCCAGCAGCTTGGGAACGGGACGGGGAGGGACTGAAGCTTTCTTT. Its translation: CASSLGTGRGGTEAFF.

V usage is TRBV7-2 and J usage is TRBJ2-1, with TRBD2 matching over 12 bases. Germline loops: CDR1 SGHTA, CDR2 FQGNSA. V lost 5 bases to trimming and J lost 7 bases; unmatched junction nucleotides: 6. The CDR3 length is 15 residues. The CDR3 spells CASSRLAGGPNEQFF. The CDR3 DNA reads TGTGCCAGCAGCCGTCTAGCGGGAGGGCCGAATGAGCAGTTCTTC.

This chain uses TRBV14 with TRBJ1-2; 9 bases agree with TRBD1. The J segment lost 4 bases and the V segment lost 4 bases, leaving 7 bases of the junction unmatched. Germline V gives CDR1 SGHDN, CDR2 FVKESK. This CDR3 is 15 amino acids long. The CDR3 loop is CASSPGTGYGYGYTF. The CDR3 DNA is TGTGCCAGCAGCCCCGGGACAGGGTACGGCTATGGCTACACCTTC. Variable domain in full (rest from reference TRBV14 and TRBJ1-2): EAGVTQFPSHSVIEKGQTVTLRCDPISGHDNLYWYRRVMGKEIKFLLHFVKESKQDESGMPNNRFLAERTGGTYSTLKVQPAELEDSGVYFCASSPGTGYGYGYTFGSGTRLTVV.

The V gene is TRBV19, the J gene TRBJ1-2; 7 bases line up with TRBD1. The J segment lost 2 bases and the V segment lost 3 bases, leaving 6 bases of the junction unmatched. The CDR3 spans 15 residues. In germline, CDR1 is LNHDA, CDR2 SQIVND (reference sequence). The CDR3 sequence is CASSIRTGGNYGYTF. The CDR3 nucleotides read TGTGCCAGTAGTATTAGGACAGGAGGAAACTATGGCTACACCTTC.

Concerning this clone itself: The sample contains more than one DNA sequence encoding this CDR3. This chain uses TRBV7-3 with TRBJ2-2; D gene uncertain. V lost 4 bases and J lost 5, with 2 bases in between. Germline assignment: CDR1 SGHTA and CDR2 FQGTGA. The CDR3 runs to 11 residues. This chain's CDR3 is CASSSTGELFF. CDR3 DNA: TGTGCCAGCAGCTCAACCGGGGAGCTGTTTTTT.

This chain links TRBV11-2 with TRBJ2-4, with TRBD2 matching over 9 bases. Losses at the gene ends were 11 bases for V and 5 bases for J; bases not matched to a gene: 13. Germline CDR1 reads SGHAT; CDR2 reads FQNNGV. CDR3 size: 15 residues. CDR3 residues: CASRFAGGVQNIQYF. Written as DNA, the CDR3 is TGTGCCTCCAGGTTTGCGGGGGGGGTCCAAAACATTCAGTACTTC.

The genes are TRBV7-9 and TRBJ2-5; 9 bases align to TRBD2. Trimming removed 1 base from V and 0 bases from J; junction bases left unmatched: 9. Per germline, CDR1 SEHNR and CDR2 FQNEAQ (reference sequence). This CDR3 spans 18 amino acids. This CDR3 is CASSLGLVASGNQETQYF. CDR3 DNA sequence: TGTGCCAGCAGCTTAGGGTTGGTGGCTAGCGGGAACCAAGAGACCCAGTACTTC.

This chain uses TRBV25-1 with TRBJ1-1; TRBD1 aligns across 9 bases. Germline V CDR1 and CDR2: MGHDK, SYGVNS. The CDR3 is made up of 15 amino acids. V was pared by 5 bases and J by 4 bases, with 8 bases of the junction left unmatched. CDR3 bases: TGTGCCAGCAGTAGGACACAGGGGGCGATCACTGAAGCTTTCTTT. This gives the protein CASSRTQGAITEAFF.

The chain links TRBV6-6 to TRBJ1-1, with D tentatively TRBD1 (5 bases). Deletions cut 3 bases from V and 6 bases from J, with 11 bases between. The length of the CDR3 is 13 residues. The germline V gene has CDR1 MNHNY and CDR2 SVGAGI (reference sequence). CDR3 DNA sequence: TGTGCCAGCAGTTATACTCAGGGAGCTGAAGCTTTCTTT. It is translated as CASSYTQGAEAFF.

The gene calls are TRBV7-2 and TRBJ2-7; 12 bases match TRBD1. The length of the CDR3 is 15 residues. Germline V gene lookup returns CDR1 SGHTA and CDR2 FQGNSA. The V and J ends lost 4 bases and 9 bases, in that order; junction bases with no gene match: 10. The CDR3 bases are TGTGCCAGCAGCTCTCCGGGACAGGGGGCGCAGGGGCAGTACTTC. Translation gives CASSSPGQGAQGQYF.